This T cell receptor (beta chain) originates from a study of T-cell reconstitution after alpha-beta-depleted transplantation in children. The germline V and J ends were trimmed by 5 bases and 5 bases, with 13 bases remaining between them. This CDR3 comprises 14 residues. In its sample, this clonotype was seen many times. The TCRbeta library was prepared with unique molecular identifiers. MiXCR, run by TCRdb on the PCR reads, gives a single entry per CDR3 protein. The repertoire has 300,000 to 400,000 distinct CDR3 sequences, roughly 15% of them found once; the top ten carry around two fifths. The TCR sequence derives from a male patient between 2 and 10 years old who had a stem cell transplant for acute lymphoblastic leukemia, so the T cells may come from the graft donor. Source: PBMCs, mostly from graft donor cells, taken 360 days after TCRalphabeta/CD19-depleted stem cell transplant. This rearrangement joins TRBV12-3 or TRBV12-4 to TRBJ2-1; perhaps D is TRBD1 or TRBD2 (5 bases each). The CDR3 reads CASSIRDGHNEQFF. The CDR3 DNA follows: TGTGCCAGCAGTATCCGGGACGGTCACAATGAGCAGTTCTTC.